Listed below are T cell receptor beta chains from one sample, sequenced in a study of cytomegalovirus exposure and HLA in healthy donors. The table came from immunoSEQ multiplex PCR; TCRdb's copy has only in-frame clones and leaves some out. Of some 140,000 clones detected, roughly three quarters appear once; the ten largest clones hold 0.94%. The sample taken for sequencing was PBMCs. All receptors come from a woman aged 60 to 75 in good health and CMV-seronegative. Both conserved end residues are part of each CDR3. D genes are given only for firm matches. Some rows mark clone size as missing; the rest say once, few, many or name a class of expanded clone.

v_call,j_call,d_call,clone_size,cdr3_aa,cdr3_nt
TRBV6-4,TRBJ1-5,.,.,CASSETPGEGQPQHF,TGTGCCAGCAGTGAGACGCCAGGGGAGGGTCAGCCCCAGCATTTT
TRBV6-5,TRBJ2-1,TRBD2,.,CASIAGGNNEQFF,TGTGCCAGCATAGCGGGGGGAAACAATGAGCAGTTCTTC
TRBV28,TRBJ1-2,.,.,CASSLRRTTGGYTF,TGTGCCAGCAGTTTACGACGGACAACGGGTGGCTACACCTTC
TRBV18,TRBJ1-1,TRBD1,once,CASSPPGTGSMNTEAFF,TGTGCCAGCTCACCACCCGGGACAGGGTCCATGAACACTGAAGCTTTCTTT
TRBV7-2,TRBJ2-7,TRBD2,few,CASSQQGLAGAYEQYF,TGTGCCAGCAGCCAGCAGGGACTAGCGGGGGCCTACGAGCAGTACTTC
TRBV19,TRBJ2-7,.,.,CASSLKGVYSYEQYF,TGTGCCAGTAGCCTAAAGGGGGTGTACTCCTACGAGCAGTACTTC
TRBV4-2,TRBJ1-3,TRBD1,.,CASSQLQGQGPPRGNTIYF,TGTGCCAGCAGCCAACTACAGGGACAGGGACCACCGCGAGGAAACACCATATATTTT
TRBV27,TRBJ2-1,.,.,CASSLVPLMMGQQFF,TGTGCCAGCAGTTTAGTCCCCCTGATGATGGGCCAGCAGTTCTTC
TRBV15,TRBJ2-7,TRBD1,.,CATSSQRDRIFEQYF,TGTGCCACCAGCAGTCAACGGGACAGGATTTTCGAGCAGTACTTC
TRBV11-2,TRBJ2-5,TRBD1,.,CASSLGPDRGRETQYF,TGTGCCAGCAGCTTAGGTCCAGACAGGGGGCGAGAGACCCAGTACTTC
TRBV5-1,TRBJ2-7,TRBD1,.,CASTRTGTGRVYEQYF,TGCGCCAGCACCCGAACCGGGACAGGGAGAGTGTACGAGCAGTACTTC
TRBV6-5,TRBJ1-1,.,.,CAIQGGGEAFF,TGTGCCATACAGGGTGGGGGTGAAGCTTTCTTT
TRBV7-9,TRBJ2-7,TRBD1,few,CASSLIDRGKSVYEQYF,TGTGCCAGCAGCTTAATAGACAGGGGGAAATCGGTTTACGAGCAGTACTTC
TRBV5-1,TRBJ1-5,.,.,CASSLGQPGGPQHF,TGCGCCAGCAGCTTAGGACAGCCGGGGGGGCCCCAGCATTTT
TRBV28,TRBJ2-7,.,.,CASSLGGVTYEQYF,TGTGCCAGCAGTTTAGGAGGTGTAACCTACGAGCAGTACTTC
TRBV28,TRBJ2-1,.,.,CASTLVGGRYNEQFF,TGTGCCAGCACCCTCGTGGGCGGGCGCTACAATGAGCAGTTCTTC
TRBV30,TRBJ2-4,TRBD2,.,CACTSGGFKNIQYF,TGTGCCTGTACTAGCGGGGGGTTTAAAAACATTCAGTACTTC
TRBV19,TRBJ1-1,.,few,CASTDRWGITEAFF,TGTGCCAGTACCGACAGGTGGGGGATAACTGAAGCTTTCTTT
TRBV10-3,TRBJ2-3,TRBD2,.,CAISPPGGQGDTQYF,TGTGCCATCAGTCCTCCGGGGGGGCAGGGAGATACGCAGTATTTT
TRBV11-2,TRBJ2-1,.,once,CASSLDPRYNEQFF,TGTGCCAGCAGCTTAGATCCCAGGTACAATGAGCAGTTCTTC
TRBV28,TRBJ2-1,.,.,CASSREAYNEQFF,TGTGCCAGCAGTAGGGAGGCCTACAATGAGCAGTTCTTC
TRBV7-6,TRBJ2-3,TRBD2,.,CASSLGAGGTDTQYF,TGTGCCAGCAGCTTAGGGGCGGGGGGGACAGATACGCAGTATTTT
TRBV2,TRBJ1-4,TRBD1,.,CASKYRGGVEKLFF,TGTGCCAGCAAATACAGGGGGGGGGTTGAAAAACTGTTTTTT
TRBV20-1,TRBJ2-7,TRBD1,.,CSLTGYGEQYF,TGCAGTTTGACAGGGTACGGCGAGCAGTACTTC
TRBV5-1,TRBJ1-1,.,.,CASSPAGTEAFF,TGCGCCAGCAGCCCCGCAGGGACTGAAGCTTTCTTT
TRBV7-7,TRBJ2-1,TRBD2,.,CASSAAPGDYPYNEQFF,TGTGCCAGCAGCGCCGCCCCGGGGGACTATCCCTACAATGAGCAGTTCTTC
TRBV19,TRBJ1-1,.,few,CASIDTDTEAFF,TGTGCCAGTATTGACACCGACACTGAAGCTTTCTTT
TRBV7-9,TRBJ2-5,TRBD2,.,CASSSNRDYGETQYF,TGTGCCAGCAGCTCAAACCGGGACTATGGAGAGACCCAGTACTTC
TRBV7-9,TRBJ2-1,TRBD2,.,CASSSPLLAASSYNEQFF,TGTGCCAGCAGCTCCCCCCTACTAGCGGCAAGCTCCTACAATGAGCAGTTCTTC
TRBV5-6,TRBJ2-1,.,.,CASRFGAGSSGEQFF,TGTGCCAGCAGGTTTGGAGCGGGCAGCTCGGGGGAGCAGTTCTTC
TRBV7-9,TRBJ2-7,TRBD2,.,CASSSTGSSGSRYEQYF,TGTGCCAGCAGCTCCACGGGGTCTAGCGGGAGTAGATACGAGCAGTACTTC
TRBV7-9,TRBJ2-1,.,.,CASSYTADEQFF,TGTGCCAGCAGCTATACTGCGGATGAGCAGTTCTTC
TRBV15,TRBJ2-7,.,once,CATSREASSEQYF,TGTGCCACCAGCAGAGAAGCGAGCTCCGAGCAGTACTTC
TRBV27,TRBJ1-4,.,.,CASSFKSANEKLFF,TGTGCCAGCAGTTTTAAGTCAGCTAATGAAAAACTGTTTTTT